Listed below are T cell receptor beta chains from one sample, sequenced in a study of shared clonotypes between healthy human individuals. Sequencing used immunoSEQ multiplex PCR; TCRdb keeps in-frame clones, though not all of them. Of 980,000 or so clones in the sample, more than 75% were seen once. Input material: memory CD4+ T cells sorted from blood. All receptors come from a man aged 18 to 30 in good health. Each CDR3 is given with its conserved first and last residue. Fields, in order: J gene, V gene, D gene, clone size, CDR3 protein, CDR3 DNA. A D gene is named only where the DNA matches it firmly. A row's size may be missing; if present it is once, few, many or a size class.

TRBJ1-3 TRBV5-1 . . CASSVSGVSGNTIYF TGCGCCAGCAGCGTATCAGGGGTGTCTGGAAACACCATATATTTT
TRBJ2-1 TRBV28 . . CASRPGQGHYNEQFF TGTGCCAGCAGACCCGGGCAGGGGCACTACAATGAGCAGTTCTTC
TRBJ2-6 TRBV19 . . CASSVQAAGANVLTF TGTGCCAGTAGTGTACAGGCGGCTGGGGCCAACGTCCTGACTTTC
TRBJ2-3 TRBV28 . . CASSPPSRDTQYF TGTGCCAGCAGCCCGCCGTCCAGAGATACGCAGTATTTT
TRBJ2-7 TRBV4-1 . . CASSQGGEGHEQYF TGCGCCAGCAGCCAAGGGGGAGAGGGACACGAGCAGTACTTC
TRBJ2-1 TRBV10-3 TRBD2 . CAISGIAGGQYNEQFF TGTGCCATCAGTGGAATAGCGGGGGGGCAATACAATGAGCAGTTCTTC
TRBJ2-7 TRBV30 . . CAWSVLGTGEQYF TGTGCCTGGAGTGTACTTGGAACGGGAGAGCAGTACTTC
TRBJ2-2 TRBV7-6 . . CASSLNRVSTGELFF TGTGCCAGCAGCTTAAACAGGGTCAGCACCGGGGAGCTGTTTTTT
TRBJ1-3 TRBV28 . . CASSEYSNTIYF TGTGCCAGCAGTGAATACAGCAACACCATATATTTT
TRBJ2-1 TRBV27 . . CASSTALNEQFF TGTGCCAGCAGCACAGCCCTTAATGAGCAGTTCTTC
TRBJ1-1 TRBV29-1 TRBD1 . CSVETGQGLATEAFF TGCAGCGTTGAAACCGGACAGGGGCTCGCGACTGAAGCTTTCTTT
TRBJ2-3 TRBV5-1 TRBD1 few CASSIGTGNNPDTQYF TGCGCCAGCAGCATAGGGACAGGGAATAATCCAGATACGCAGTATTTT
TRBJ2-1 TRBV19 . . CASSIFAGEGGNEQFF TGTGCCAGTAGCATCTTTGCAGGGGAAGGCGGCAATGAGCAGTTCTTC
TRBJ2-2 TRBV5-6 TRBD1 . CASSWDSRTGELFF TGTGCCAGCAGCTGGGACAGTCGGACCGGGGAGCTGTTTTTT
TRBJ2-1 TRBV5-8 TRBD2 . CASSPELAGRGDEQFF TGTGCCAGCAGCCCCGAACTAGCGGGAAGGGGGGATGAGCAGTTCTTC
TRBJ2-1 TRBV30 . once CAWSARRDNEQFF TGTGCCTGGAGTGCACGCAGGGACAATGAGCAGTTCTTC
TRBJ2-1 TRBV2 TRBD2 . CASSGSGGVYNEQFF TGTGCCAGCAGTGGAAGCGGGGGAGTGTACAATGAGCAGTTCTTC
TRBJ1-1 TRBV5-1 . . CASSRYDTEAFF TGCGCCAGCAGCCGGTACGACACTGAAGCTTTCTTT
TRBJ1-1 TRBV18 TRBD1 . CASSPPQGAYTEAFF TGTGCCAGCTCACCACCCCAGGGGGCATACACTGAAGCTTTCTTT
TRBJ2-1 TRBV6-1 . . CASRTVEGYNEQFF TGTGCCAGCAGGACAGTCGAAGGGTACAATGAGCAGTTCTTC
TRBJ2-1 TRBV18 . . CASSPGQGGYNEQFF TGTGCCAGCTCACCGGGGCAGGGGGGCTACAATGAGCAGTTCTTC
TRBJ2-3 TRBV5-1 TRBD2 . CASSSPSGSTDTQYF TGCGCCAGCAGCTCCCCTAGCGGTAGCACAGATACGCAGTATTTT
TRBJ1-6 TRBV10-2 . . CASSESPHSPLHF TGCGCCAGCAGTGAGTCACCCCATTCACCCCTCCACTTT
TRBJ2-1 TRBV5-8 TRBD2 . CASSWEWASGSGNEQFF TGTGCCAGCAGCTGGGAGTGGGCTAGCGGGAGTGGCAATGAGCAGTTCTTC
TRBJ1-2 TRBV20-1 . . CNARVGAGYTF TGCAATGCTAGAGTGGGGGCGGGCTACACCTTC
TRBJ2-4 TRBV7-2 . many CASSLEGGGDLAKNIQYF TGTGCCAGCAGCTTAGAGGGAGGTGGAGACCTAGCCAAAAACATTCAGTACTTC
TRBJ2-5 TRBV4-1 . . CASSQEGTGKETQYF TGCGCCAGCAGCCAAGAAGGAACAGGGAAAGAGACCCAGTACTTC
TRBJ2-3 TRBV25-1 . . CASRGGTDTQYF TGTGCCAGCAGGGGGGGCACAGATACGCAGTATTTT
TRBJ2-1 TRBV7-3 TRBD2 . CASSLLSGGHEQFF TGTGCCAGCAGCTTGTTAAGCGGGGGGCATGAGCAGTTCTTC
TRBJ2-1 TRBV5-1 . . CASSFRAANEQFF TGCGCCAGCAGCTTCCGGGCGGCCAATGAGCAGTTCTTC
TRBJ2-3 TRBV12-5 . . CASGSNTDTQYF TGTGCTAGTGGTTCCAATACAGATACGCAGTATTTT
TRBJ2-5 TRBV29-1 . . CSVGETQYF TGCAGCGTGGGAGAGACCCAGTACTTC
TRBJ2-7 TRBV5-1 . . CASSSDRLGSYEQYF TGCGCCAGCAGCTCCGACCGACTAGGGAGCTACGAGCAGTACTTC
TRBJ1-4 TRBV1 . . CTSSQGEKLFF TGCACCAGCAGCCAGGGAGAAAAACTGTTTTTT
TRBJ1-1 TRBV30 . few CACNPLSGRSAEAFF TGTGCCTGTAATCCCCTGTCGGGGCGAAGCGCTGAAGCTTTCTTT
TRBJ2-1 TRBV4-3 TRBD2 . CASSQNSGTRFEQFF TGCGCCAGCAGCCAAAACTCCGGGACTAGATTTGAGCAGTTCTTC
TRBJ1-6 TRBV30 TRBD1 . CAWSTGTASSPLHF TGTGCCTGGAGCACCGGGACAGCCAGTTCACCCCTCCACTTT
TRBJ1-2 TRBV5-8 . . CASSLQVYFRGTGYTF TGTGCCAGCAGCTTGCAGGTTTATTTTAGGGGAACTGGCTACACCTTC
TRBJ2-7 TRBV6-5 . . CASRIQGGAYEQYF TGTGCCAGCAGGATACAGGGAGGGGCCTACGAGCAGTACTTC
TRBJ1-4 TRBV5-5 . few CASAPSGRINEKLFF TGTGCCAGCGCCCCCTCGGGTCGCATTAATGAAAAACTGTTTTTT
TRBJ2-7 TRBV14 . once CASSQVPTLGQYF TGTGCCAGCAGCCAAGTTCCCACCTTGGGGCAGTACTTC
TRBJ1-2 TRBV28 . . CASSLRGQLLVGYTF TGTGCCAGCAGTTTAAGAGGTCAATTATTAGTTGGCTACACCTTC